The entry below describes one T cell receptor beta chain. Libraries were prepared by immunoSEQ multiplex PCR; TCRdb keeps only in-frame clonotypes and omits some of them. The sample holds fewer than 12,000 clones, about 75% seen once. This sample was taken from a study of regulatory dendritic cells for organ transplantation. CDR3 length: 15 residues. In germline, CDR1 is SGDLS, CDR2 YYNGEE. V shed 4 bases and J 4 bases; nucleotides not matched to a gene: 10. The origin of this receptor is a human donor in good health. V usage is TRBV9 and J usage is TRBJ1-2, with TRBD1 matching 7 bases. The material sequenced was memory CD8+ T cells from blood. Subset indicated: CD45RO+ memory T cells. The CDR3 region has the DNA TGTGCCAGCAGCTTAACCCAGGGGGTAGGCTATGGCTACACCTTC. It is translated as CASSLTQGVGYGYTF.